One and the same sample provided the 22 T cell receptor beta chains below, sequenced in a study of cytomegalovirus exposure and HLA in healthy donors. Using immunoSEQ multiplex PCR, the repertoire was profiled, and TCRdb retains in-frame clones only, with some absent. This sample yields approximately 260,000 clones, of which approximately 83% are seen a single time; about 1% belongs to the top ten. Sample: PBMCs. The receptors come from a woman in her late teens or twenties in good health and CMV-seronegative.

The V gene is TRBV4-1, the J gene TRBJ1-1, with 7 bases identical to TRBD1. Germline-derived CDR1 and CDR2 are MGHRA and YSYEKL. The CDR3 covers 15 residues. V lost 3 bases and J lost 11; bases outside the gene matches: 15. The CDR3 region is CASSHAPDRVGWAFF. The CDR3 region has the DNA TGCGCCAGCAGCCACGCACCAGACAGGGTCGGATGGGCTTTCTTT.

This clone was observed a handful of times. The CDR3 sequence is CASQEQGSSSGANVLTF. The CDR3 DNA is TGCGCCAGTCAGGAACAGGGTTCCAGCTCTGGGGCCAACGTCCTGACTTTC. The V and J genes are TRBV5-1 and TRBJ2-6, with a weak D call TRBD1 (6 bases). Germline CDR1 reads SGHRS; CDR2 reads YFSETQ. V was clipped by 8 bases and J by 0 bases, with 18 bases between them. The CDR3 covers 17 residues.

This rearrangement joins TRBV2 to TRBJ1-1, with a tentative D call TRBD1 (5 bases). Germline CDR1 reads SNHLY; CDR2 reads FYNNEI. Trimming pared 6 bases from V and 6 bases from J, leaving 11 bases between. This CDR3 comprises 12 residues. The CDR3 sequence: CASSQWGAEAFF. In DNA, the CDR3 is TGTGCCAGCAGCCAGTGGGGGGCTGAAGCTTTCTTT.

This chain links TRBV28 with TRBJ2-7; 9 nucleotides align to TRBD1. Per the germline V gene, CDR1 is MDHEN and CDR2 is SYDVKM. The CDR3 totals 16 residues. J lost 3 bases, V lost 5 bases, and 11 bases had no gene match. The CDR3 DNA reads as TGTGCCAGCAGTGATCTGTACAGGGGGCAAGGCTACGAGCAGTACTTC. It codes for CASSDLYRGQGYEQYF.

Only a few counts were recorded for this clone. The chain employs TRBV19 and TRBJ1-4; the match to TRBD1 covers 9 bases. The trim removed 7 bases at V and 4 bases at J, leaving 7 bases unmatched. This CDR3 comprises 15 residues. The germline V gene has CDR1 LNHDA and CDR2 SQIVND (reference sequence). The CDR3 here is CASTEQGAGNEKLFF. The DNA of the CDR3 is TGTGCCAGTACCGAACAGGGGGCCGGTAATGAAAAACTGTTTTTT.

V gene TRBV9 combines with J gene TRBJ2-1; the D gene is possibly TRBD2 (5 bases). Germline loops: CDR1 SGDLS, CDR2 YYNGEE. The CDR3 spans 14 residues. V gave up 6 bases and J gave up 0 bases, with 10 bases separating them. The CDR3 DNA is TGTGCCAGCACGGTGGGGAGCTCCTACAATGAGCAGTTCTTC. As protein: CASTVGSSYNEQFF. The whole variable domain, filled in from reference TRBV9 and TRBJ2-1, reads DSGVTQTPKHLITATGQRVTLRCSPRSGDLSVYWYQQSLDQGLQFLIQYYNGEERAKGNILERFSAQQFPDLHSELNLSSLELGDSALYFCASTVGSSYNEQFFGPGTRLTVL.

V is TRBV28 and J is TRBJ2-7; D is perhaps TRBD2 (7 bases). Germline V gene lookup returns CDR1 MDHEN and CDR2 SYDVKM. This CDR3 has 13 residues. V dropped 8 bases and J dropped 3 bases, with 14 bases sitting between them. The CDR3 reads CASVQGGVYEQYF. In DNA form, the CDR3 reads TGTGCCAGCGTACAAGGGGGGGTCTACGAGCAGTACTTC.

The chain links TRBV29-1 to TRBJ2-7; D perhaps matches TRBD1 (6 bases). The CDR3 consists of 15 residues. The V end lost 3 bases, the J end lost 5 bases, and 20 bases lay between the germline ends. Germline V gene data show CDR1 as SQVTM and CDR2 as ANQGSEA. The CDR3 protein is CSVEQGQDSADEQYF. Here the CDR3 DNA reads TGCAGCGTTGAGCAGGGGCAGGACTCGGCCGACGAGCAGTACTTC.

This clone was seen more than once but under ten times. Germline is not matched at one junction end, which may reflect a read error. V gene TRBV7-9 combines with J gene TRBJ1-2; a weak D match, TRBD1 (6 bases). Germline V gene lookup returns CDR1 SEHNR and CDR2 FQNEAQ (reference sequence). The CDR3 is 13 amino acids. CDR3 sequence reads: CASSLELGQGLAF. The CDR3 DNA follows: TGTGCCAGCAGCTTAGAATTGGGGCAGGGGCTCGCCTTC.

This sequence joins TRBV9 and TRBJ2-1, with a tentative D call TRBD1 (7 bases). V was trimmed by 4 bases and J by 7 bases, leaving 15 bases between them. The CDR3 has 14 residues. Germline values: CDR1 SGDLS, CDR2 YYNGEE. The DNA for the CDR3 is TGTGCCAGCAGCCTCCCAGGGGGGCAGAATGAGCAGTTCTTC. It encodes CASSLPGGQNEQFF.

V and J are TRBV7-8 and TRBJ2-5; D is perhaps TRBD2 (5 bases). CDR3 length: 12 residues. Germline lookup yields CDR1 SGHVS and CDR2 FQNEAQ. Trimming stripped 8 bases from V and 1 base from J, with 8 bases between. This chain's CDR3 is CASERPQETQYF. The CDR3 DNA is TGTGCCAGCGAGCGGCCCCAAGAGACCCAGTACTTC.

The gene calls are TRBV6-5 and TRBJ1-2; possibly TRBD1 for D (6 bases). Germline CDR1 is MNHEY and CDR2 is SVGAGI. Trimming shortened V by 6 bases and J by 1 base, and 12 bases separated the two germline ends. The CDR3 covers 14 residues. CDR3 residues: CASSSRDINYGYTF. The CDR3 DNA is TGTGCCAGCAGCTCGAGGGACATTAACTATGGCTACACCTTC.

This clone was seen once. The chain combines TRBV25-1 with TRBJ2-3; TRBD1 might be the D (6 bases). Trimming took 9 bases from V and 1 from J, leaving 14 bases between them. This CDR3 has 14 residues. CDR1 and CDR2 from the germline V gene are MGHDK and SYGVNS. The CDR3 DNA follows: TGTGCCAGTGGACAGCGGATGGGCACAGATACGCAGTATTTT. It specifies CASGQRMGTDTQYF. The full variable domain, rest sourced from reference TRBV25-1 and TRBJ2-3, is EADIYQTPRYLVIGTGKKITLECSQTMGHDKMYWYQQDPGMELHLIHYSYGVNSTEKGDLSSESTVSRIRTEHFPLTLESARPSHTSQYLCASGQRMGTDTQYFGPGTRLTVL.

This rearrangement joins TRBV7-8 to TRBJ1-2, with D possibly TRBD1 on 5 matching bases. This CDR3 spans 15 amino acids. V lost 0 bases, J lost 4 bases, and 12 bases lay in between. From germline, CDR1 is SGHVS and CDR2 FQNEAQ. The chain's CDR3 is CASSLAQGGLYGYTF. CDR3 bases: TGTGCCAGCAGCTTAGCGCAGGGAGGGCTCTATGGCTACACCTTC.

The chain has TRBV5-4 and TRBJ2-5, with 7 positions matching TRBD1. The CDR3 sequence is 16 residues long. Germline loops: CDR1 SGHNT, CDR2 YYREEE (reference sequence). Germline trimming cut 3 bases from V and 5 bases from J; bases unmatched to any gene: 13. The CDR3 DNA reads as TGTGCCAGCAGCTCGACCCGGGACAGCCAGACGGAGACCCAGTACTTC. Translating it yields CASSSTRDSQTETQYF. Combining the CDR3 with reference TRBV5-4 and TRBJ2-5 gives the whole variable domain ETGVTQSPTHLIKTRGQQVTLRCSSQSGHNTVSWYQQALGQGPQFIFQYYREEENGRGNFPPRFSGLQFPNYSSELNVNALELDDSALYLCASSSTRDSQTETQYFGPGTRLLVL.

The chain recombines TRBV27 with TRBJ2-1; D gene uncertain. CDR1 and CDR2 from the germline V gene are MNHEY and SMNVEV (reference sequence). Trimming removed 5 bases from V and 3 bases from J, with 11 bases in between. The CDR3 runs to 14 residues. CDR3 sequence reads: CASSRVYIYNEQFF. The DNA of the CDR3 is TGTGCCAGCAGTCGGGTCTACATCTACAATGAGCAGTTCTTC.

This sequence joins TRBV15 and TRBJ2-1; 7 bases map to TRBD1. The CDR3 has 15 amino acids. Germline V gives CDR1 LNHNV, CDR2 YYDKDF (reference sequence). J lost 6 bases, V lost 0 bases, and 5 bases had no gene match. CDR3 DNA sequence: TGTGCCACCAGCAGAGACCCTGCAGGGGGCAATGAGCAGTTCTTC. Its translation: CATSRDPAGGNEQFF.

The chain recombines TRBV27 with TRBJ2-2; the match to TRBD2 covers 9 bases. The CDR3 totals 15 residues. V lost 5 bases and J lost 5; bases outside the gene matches: 6. Germline-derived CDR1 and CDR2 are MNHEY and SMNVEV (reference sequence). CDR3 bases: TGTGCCAGCAGTCTCCGAGGACTAGCGACCGGGGAGCTGTTTTTT. Its translation is CASSLRGLATGELFF.

The chain uses TRBV19 and TRBJ1-5; 8 bases agree with TRBD1. The length of the CDR3 is 15 residues. Per the germline V gene, CDR1 is LNHDA and CDR2 is SQIVND (reference sequence). After removal of 3 bases from V and 7 bases from J, the junction contained 8 bases not matched to a gene. CDR3 loop: CASSINGQGGQPQHF. The CDR3 nucleotides are TGTGCCAGTAGTATCAATGGACAGGGCGGACAGCCCCAGCATTTT.

This clone was detected once. This chain joins TRBV18 and TRBJ2-7; 8 nucleotides match TRBD2. The J segment lost 1 base and the V segment lost 6 bases, leaving 2 bases of the junction unmatched. Germline V gives CDR1 KGHSH, CDR2 LQKENI. The CDR3 spans 13 residues. The CDR3 is CASSSGRSYEQYF. The CDR3 DNA follows: TGTGCCAGCTCCAGCGGGAGATCCTACGAGCAGTACTTC.

V is TRBV5-1 and J is TRBJ2-2; TRBD2 might be the D (5 bases). Trimming pared 0 bases from V and 5 bases from J, leaving 11 bases between. The CDR3 consists of 15 residues. The germline CDR1 and CDR2 sequences are SGHRS and YFSETQ. The CDR3 DNA sequence: TGCGCCAGCAGCTTGGGGACTGCTGATACCGGGGAGCTGTTTTTT. Protein product: CASSLGTADTGELFF.

The chain is built from TRBV9 and TRBJ2-7; the match to TRBD2 covers 8 bases. In germline, CDR1 is SGDLS, CDR2 YYNGEE. This CDR3 has 14 amino acids. J was trimmed by 4 bases and V by 3 bases; bases with no gene match: 6. The CDR3 is CASSGFSGGYEQYF. The DNA for the CDR3 is TGTGCCAGCAGCGGATTCAGCGGGGGTTACGAGCAGTACTTC.